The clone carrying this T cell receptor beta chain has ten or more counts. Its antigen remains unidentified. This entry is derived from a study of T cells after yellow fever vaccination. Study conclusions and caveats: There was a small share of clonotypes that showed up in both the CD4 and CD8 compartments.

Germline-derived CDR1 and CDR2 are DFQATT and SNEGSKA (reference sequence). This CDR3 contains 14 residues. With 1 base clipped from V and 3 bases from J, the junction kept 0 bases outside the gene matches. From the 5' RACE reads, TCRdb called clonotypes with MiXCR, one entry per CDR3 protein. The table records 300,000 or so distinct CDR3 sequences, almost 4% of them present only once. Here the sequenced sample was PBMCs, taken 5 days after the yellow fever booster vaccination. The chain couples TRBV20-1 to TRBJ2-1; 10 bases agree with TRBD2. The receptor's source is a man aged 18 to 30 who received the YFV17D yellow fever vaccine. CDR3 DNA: TGCAGTGCTAGAGCTAGCGGGGGCTACAATGAGCAGTTCTTC. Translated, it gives CSARASGGYNEQFF.